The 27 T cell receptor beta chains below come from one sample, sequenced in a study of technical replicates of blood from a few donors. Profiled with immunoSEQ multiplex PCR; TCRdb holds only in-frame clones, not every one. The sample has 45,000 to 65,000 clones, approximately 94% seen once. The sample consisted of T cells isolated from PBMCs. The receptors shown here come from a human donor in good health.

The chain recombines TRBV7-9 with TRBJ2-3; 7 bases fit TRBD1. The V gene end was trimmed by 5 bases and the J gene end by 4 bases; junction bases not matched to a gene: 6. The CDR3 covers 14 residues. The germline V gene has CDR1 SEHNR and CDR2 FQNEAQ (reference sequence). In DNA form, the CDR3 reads TGTGCCAGCAGCCGAGGACAGGTGTCAGATACGCAGTATTTT. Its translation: CASSRGQVSDTQYF.

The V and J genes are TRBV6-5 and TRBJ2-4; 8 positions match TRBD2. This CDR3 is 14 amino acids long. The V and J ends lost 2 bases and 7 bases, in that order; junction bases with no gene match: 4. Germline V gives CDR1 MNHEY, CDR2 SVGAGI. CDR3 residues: CASSYGSGINIQYF. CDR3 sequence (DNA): TGTGCCAGCAGTTACGGTAGCGGGATCAACATTCAGTACTTC.

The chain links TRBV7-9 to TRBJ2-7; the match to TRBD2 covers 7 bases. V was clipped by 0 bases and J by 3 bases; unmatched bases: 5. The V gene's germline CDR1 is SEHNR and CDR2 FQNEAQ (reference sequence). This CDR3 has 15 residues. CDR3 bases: TGTGCCAGCAGCTTAGCGGGAGGGATGATCTACGAGCAGTACTTC. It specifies CASSLAGGMIYEQYF.

The CDR3, as DNA: TGTGCCAGCAGCCACAGGGATCCCTCCTCCTACGAGCAGTACTTC. The encoded protein is CASSHRDPSSYEQYF. This chain links TRBV6-5 with TRBJ2-7, with D perhaps matching TRBD1 (6 bases). This CDR3 contains 15 residues. Trimming removed 6 bases from V and 0 bases from J, with 15 bases in between. Germline-derived CDR1 and CDR2 are MNHEY and SVGAGI.

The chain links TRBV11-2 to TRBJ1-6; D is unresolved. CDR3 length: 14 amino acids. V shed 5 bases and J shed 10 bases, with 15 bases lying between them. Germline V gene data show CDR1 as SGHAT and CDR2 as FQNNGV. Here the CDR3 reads CASSRPGGSSPLHF. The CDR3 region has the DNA TGTGCCAGCAGCCGCCCGGGAGGTTCCTCACCCCTCCACTTT.

The CDR3 loop reads CASSEGLAFYEQYF. CDR3 nucleotide sequence: TGTGCCAGCAGCGAGGGACTAGCTTTTTACGAGCAGTACTTC. The V call is TRBV9, the J call TRBJ2-7; 9 nucleotides line up with TRBD2. Looked up from germline, CDR1 is SGDLS and CDR2 is YYNGEE. J lost 4 bases, V lost 3 bases, and 5 bases had no gene match. The CDR3 is 14 amino acids. The whole variable domain, filled in from reference TRBV9 and TRBJ2-7, reads DSGVTQTPKHLITATGQRVTLRCSPRSGDLSVYWYQQSLDQGLQFLIQYYNGEERAKGNILERFSAQQFPDLHSELNLSSLELGDSALYFCASSEGLAFYEQYFGPGTRLTVT.

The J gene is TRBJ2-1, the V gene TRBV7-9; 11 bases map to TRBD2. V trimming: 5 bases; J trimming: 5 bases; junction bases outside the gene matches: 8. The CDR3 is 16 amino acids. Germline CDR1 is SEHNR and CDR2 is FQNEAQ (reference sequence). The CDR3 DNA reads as TGTGCCAGCAGCGCCCAAACTAGCGGGAGCCACAATGAGCAGTTCTTC. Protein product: CASSAQTSGSHNEQFF.

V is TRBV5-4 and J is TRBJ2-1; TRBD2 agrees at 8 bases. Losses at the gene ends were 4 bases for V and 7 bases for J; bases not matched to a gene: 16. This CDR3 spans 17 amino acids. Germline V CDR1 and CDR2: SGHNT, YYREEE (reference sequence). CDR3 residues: CASSPQGQAGATNEQFF. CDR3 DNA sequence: TGTGCCAGCAGCCCTCAAGGGCAAGCGGGAGCTACAAATGAGCAGTTCTTC.

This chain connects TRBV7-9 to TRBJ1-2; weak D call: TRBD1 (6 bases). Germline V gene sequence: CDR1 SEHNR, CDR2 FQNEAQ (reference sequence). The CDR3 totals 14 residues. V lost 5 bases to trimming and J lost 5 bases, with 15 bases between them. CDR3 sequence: CASSPDRTFYGYTF. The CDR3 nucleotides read TGTGCCAGCAGCCCCGACAGGACCTTTTATGGCTACACCTTC. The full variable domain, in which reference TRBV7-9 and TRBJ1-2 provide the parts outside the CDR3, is DTGVSQNPRHKITKRGQNVTFRCDPISEHNRLYWYRQTLGQGPEFLTYFQNEAQLEKSRLLSDRFSAERPKGSFSTLEIQRTEQGDSAMYLCASSPDRTFYGYTFGSGTRLTVV.

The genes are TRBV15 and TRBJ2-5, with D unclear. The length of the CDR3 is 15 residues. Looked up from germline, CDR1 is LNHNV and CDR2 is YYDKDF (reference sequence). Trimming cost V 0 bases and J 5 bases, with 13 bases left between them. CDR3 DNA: TGTGCCACCAGCAGAGATCTCAGCGATCGGGAGACCCAGTACTTC. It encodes CATSRDLSDRETQYF.

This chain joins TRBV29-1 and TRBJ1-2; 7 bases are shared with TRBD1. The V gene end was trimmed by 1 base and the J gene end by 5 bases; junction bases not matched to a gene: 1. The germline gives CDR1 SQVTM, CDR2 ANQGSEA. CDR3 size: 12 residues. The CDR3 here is CSVEAGGYGYTF. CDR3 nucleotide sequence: TGCAGCGTTGAAGCAGGGGGGTATGGCTACACCTTC.

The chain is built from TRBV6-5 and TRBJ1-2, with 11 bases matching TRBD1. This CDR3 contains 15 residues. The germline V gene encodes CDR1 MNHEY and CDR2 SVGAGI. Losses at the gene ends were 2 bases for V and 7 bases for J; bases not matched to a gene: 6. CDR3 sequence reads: CASSYEDRGLRGYTF. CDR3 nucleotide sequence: TGTGCCAGCAGTTACGAGGACAGGGGGCTTCGTGGCTACACCTTC.

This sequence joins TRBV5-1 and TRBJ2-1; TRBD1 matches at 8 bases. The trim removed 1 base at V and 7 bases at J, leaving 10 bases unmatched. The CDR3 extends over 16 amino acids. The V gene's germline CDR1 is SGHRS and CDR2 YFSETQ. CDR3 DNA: TGCGCCAGCAGCTTGATAACTGGACAGGGTCAAAATGAGCAGTTCTTC. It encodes CASSLITGQGQNEQFF.

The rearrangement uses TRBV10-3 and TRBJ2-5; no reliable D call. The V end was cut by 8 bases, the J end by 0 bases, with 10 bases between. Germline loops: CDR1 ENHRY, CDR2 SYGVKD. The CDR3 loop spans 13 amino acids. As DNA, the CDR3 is TGTGCCATCCAGGCACCCTACCAAGAGACCCAGTACTTC. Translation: CAIQAPYQETQYF.

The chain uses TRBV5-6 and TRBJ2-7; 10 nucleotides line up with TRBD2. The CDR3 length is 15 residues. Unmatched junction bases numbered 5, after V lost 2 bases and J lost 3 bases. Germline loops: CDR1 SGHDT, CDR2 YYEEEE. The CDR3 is CASSLQAGGYYEQYF. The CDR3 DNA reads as TGTGCCAGCAGCTTACAAGCGGGAGGGTACTACGAGCAGTACTTC.

The CDR3 region has the DNA TGTGCCAGCAGCGGGACAGGGGTCACTGAAGCTTTCTTT. It is translated as CASSGTGVTEAFF. This chain joins TRBV11-3 and TRBJ1-1; TRBD1 matches 10 bases. The CDR3 is 13 residues long. In germline, CDR1 is SGHNT, CDR2 YENEEA. V trimming: 5 bases; J trimming: 4 bases; junction bases outside the gene matches: 1.

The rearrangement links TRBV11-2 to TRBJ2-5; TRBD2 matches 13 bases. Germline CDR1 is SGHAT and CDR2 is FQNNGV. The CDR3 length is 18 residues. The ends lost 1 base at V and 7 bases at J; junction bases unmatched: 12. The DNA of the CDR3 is TGTGCCAGCAGCTTAGCCCCCGATGGACTAGCGGGAGATGGGACCCAGTACTTC. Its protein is CASSLAPDGLAGDGTQYF.

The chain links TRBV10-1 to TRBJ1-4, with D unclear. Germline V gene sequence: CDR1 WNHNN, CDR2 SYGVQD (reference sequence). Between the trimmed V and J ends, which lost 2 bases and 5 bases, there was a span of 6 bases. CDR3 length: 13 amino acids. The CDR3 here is CASSEDLNEKLFF. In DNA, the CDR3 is TGCGCCAGCAGTGAGGATCTAAATGAAAAACTGTTTTTT.

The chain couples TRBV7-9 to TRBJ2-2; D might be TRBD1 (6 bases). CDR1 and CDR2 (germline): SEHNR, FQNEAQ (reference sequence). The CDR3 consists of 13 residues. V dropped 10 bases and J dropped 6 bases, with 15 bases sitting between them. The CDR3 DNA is TGTGCCACCCAGACAGGTGGGGCCGGGGAGCTGTTTTTT. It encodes CATQTGGAGELFF.

In nucleotides, the CDR3 is TGTGCCAGCAGCTTAGGGACAGGGGGCGAGCAGTACTTC. Its protein is CASSLGTGGEQYF. The rearrangement uses TRBV7-2 and TRBJ2-7; 10 bases align to TRBD1. The trim removed 1 base at V and 6 bases at J, leaving 0 bases unmatched. This CDR3 region has 13 residues. CDR1 and CDR2 (germline): SGHTA, FQGNSA. The full variable domain, with the rest looked up from reference TRBV7-2 and TRBJ2-7, is GAGVSQSPSNKVTEKGKDVELRCDPISGHTALYWYRQSLGQGLEFLIYFQGNSAPDKSGLPSDRFSAERTGGSVSTLTIQRTQQEDSAVYLCASSLGTGGEQYFGPGTRLTVT.

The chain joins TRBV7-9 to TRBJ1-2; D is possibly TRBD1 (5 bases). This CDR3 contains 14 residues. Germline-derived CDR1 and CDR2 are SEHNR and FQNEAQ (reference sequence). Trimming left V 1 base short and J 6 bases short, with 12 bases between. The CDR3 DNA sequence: TGTGCCAGCAGCTTAGTTTCAGGGAAGGATGGCTACACCTTC. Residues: CASSLVSGKDGYTF.

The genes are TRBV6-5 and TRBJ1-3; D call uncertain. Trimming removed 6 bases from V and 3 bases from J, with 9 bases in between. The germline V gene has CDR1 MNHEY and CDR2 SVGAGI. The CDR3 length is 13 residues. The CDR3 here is CASRVQLGNTIYF. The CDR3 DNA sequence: TGTGCCAGCAGGGTACAGCTTGGAAACACCATATATTTT.

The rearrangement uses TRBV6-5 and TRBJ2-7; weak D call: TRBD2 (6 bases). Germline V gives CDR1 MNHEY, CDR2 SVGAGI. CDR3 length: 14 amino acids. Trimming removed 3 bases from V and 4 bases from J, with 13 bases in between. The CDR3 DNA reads TGTGCCAGCAGTTATTTGGGGAGCGGGTACGAGCAGTACTTC. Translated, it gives CASSYLGSGYEQYF.

The CDR3 region has the DNA TGCGCCAGCAGCTCCATAACAGGGTCTATTGGCAATGAGCAGTTCTTC. Protein product: CASSSITGSIGNEQFF. This chain connects TRBV5-1 to TRBJ2-1; D possibly corresponds to TRBD1 (6 bases). The CDR3 totals 16 residues. The V end was cut by 3 bases, the J end by 6 bases, with 19 bases between. Per germline, CDR1 SGHRS and CDR2 YFSETQ.

The CDR3 protein is CASSKTGGEVYGYTF. The CDR3 nucleotides are TGTGCCAGCAGCAAGACAGGGGGCGAAGTTTATGGCTACACCTTC. The rearrangement joins TRBV7-9 to TRBJ1-2, with 10 bases aligning to TRBD1. The CDR3 runs to 15 residues. V lost 5 bases to trimming and J lost 5 bases; unmatched junction nucleotides: 8. Germline V gene data show CDR1 as SEHNR and CDR2 as FQNEAQ (reference sequence). The entire variable domain, with the rest obtained from reference TRBV7-9 and TRBJ1-2, is as follows: DTGVSQNPRHKITKRGQNVTFRCDPISEHNRLYWYRQTLGQGPEFLTYFQNEAQLEKSRLLSDRFSAERPKGSFSTLEIQRTEQGDSAMYLCASSKTGGEVYGYTFGSGTRLTVV.

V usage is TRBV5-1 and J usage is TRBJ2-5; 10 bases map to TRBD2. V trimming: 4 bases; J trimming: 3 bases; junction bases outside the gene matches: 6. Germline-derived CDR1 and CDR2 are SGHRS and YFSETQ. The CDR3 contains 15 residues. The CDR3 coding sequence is TGCGCCAGCAGCAGAAGAGGGACTAGCGAAGAGACCCAGTACTTC. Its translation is CASSRRGTSEETQYF.

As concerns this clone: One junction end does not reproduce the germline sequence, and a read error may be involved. This CDR3 is CASSLDGLQYF. The CDR3, as DNA: TGTGCCAGCAGTTTAGACGGGTTGCAGTACTTC. This chain joins TRBV7-9 and TRBJ2-4, with D hard to call. This CDR3 is built from 11 residues. Germline V lookup: CDR1 SEHNR, CDR2 FQNEAQ (reference sequence).